These 29 T cell receptor beta chains share one sample of origin, sequenced in a study of blood T cell repertoires in COVID-19. Clones were read by immunoSEQ multiplex PCR, and TCRdb kept only the in-frame ones, dropping some. The sample has 120,000 to 150,000 clones, more than 70% seen once. Specimen: peripheral blood. These TCRs come from a man in his fifties or sixties with active or convalescent COVID-19.

V gene TRBV11-3 combines with J gene TRBJ2-7; 11 bases map to TRBD1. Per the germline V gene, CDR1 is SGHNT and CDR2 is YENEEA. J lost 3 bases, V lost 9 bases, and 4 bases had no gene match. The CDR3 has 13 amino acids. The CDR3 loop reads CASSGQGDYEQYF. As DNA, the CDR3 is TGTGCCAGTTCGGGACAGGGGGACTACGAGCAGTACTTC.

The chain recombines TRBV5-1 with TRBJ2-3, with 7 bases fitting TRBD1. The V and J ends lost 1 base and 2 bases, in that order; junction bases with no gene match: 13. The CDR3 has 18 residues. Germline CDR1 is SGHRS and CDR2 is YFSETQ. CDR3 sequence reads: CASSLKIGTAAYTDTQYF. The CDR3 DNA follows: TGCGCCAGCAGCTTGAAAATCGGGACAGCGGCTTACACAGATACGCAGTATTTT. The full variable domain, its missing parts supplied by reference TRBV5-1 and TRBJ2-3, is KAGVTQTPRYLIKTRGQQVTLSCSPISGHRSVSWYQQTPGQGLQFLFEYFSETQRNKGNFPGRFSGRQFSNSRSEMNVSTLELGDSALYLCASSLKIGTAAYTDTQYFGPGTRLTVL.

The rearrangement links TRBV28 to TRBJ2-5; D unresolved. The CDR3 length is 15 residues. Germline CDR1 MDHEN, CDR2 SYDVKM. Trimming left V 3 bases short and J 2 bases short, with 13 bases between. CDR3 sequence reads: CASSFEAAFQETQYF. The CDR3 DNA reads as TGTGCCAGCAGTTTCGAGGCAGCCTTTCAAGAGACCCAGTACTTC.

The rearrangement links TRBV19 to TRBJ2-2; D possibly corresponds to TRBD2 (5 bases). Trimming left V 3 bases short and J 6 bases short, with 5 bases between. Germline V gene data show CDR1 as LNHDA and CDR2 as SQIVND (reference sequence). The CDR3 consists of 12 residues. This CDR3 is CASSMEAGELFF. CDR3 DNA: TGTGCCAGTAGTATGGAGGCCGGGGAGCTGTTTTTT.

The V and J genes are TRBV12-3 or TRBV12-4 and TRBJ2-3, with D tentatively TRBD2 (5 bases). This CDR3 is built from 13 residues. V gave up 7 bases and J gave up 6 bases, with 14 bases separating them. CDR3 nucleotides: TGTGCCAGCACTTCGAATAGCGCTGATACGCAGTATTTT. Its protein is CASTSNSADTQYF.

The chain couples TRBV7-2 to TRBJ1-1, with 7 bases aligning to TRBD1. There are 16 residues in the CDR3. Germline values: CDR1 SGHTA, CDR2 FQGNSA. The V segment lost 3 bases and the J segment 0 bases; nucleotides outside the gene matches: 7. Written as DNA, the CDR3 is TGTGCCAGCAGCTTGTCAGGGGGATACATGAACACTGAAGCTTTCTTT. This encodes CASSLSGGYMNTEAFF.

This sequence joins TRBV5-4 and TRBJ1-2, with D possibly matching TRBD1 (6 bases). The ends were cut back, 1 base at V and 0 bases at J, with 7 bases in the middle. Germline V gene data show CDR1 as SGHNT and CDR2 as YYREEE (reference sequence). The CDR3 is made up of 14 amino acids. The CDR3 DNA sequence: TGTGCCAGCAGCTTGACAGGGACTAACTATGGCTACACCTTC. It translates to CASSLTGTNYGYTF.

This clone turned up a few times. This rearrangement joins TRBV5-1 to TRBJ1-4; D unresolved. Per the germline V gene, CDR1 is SGHRS and CDR2 is YFSETQ. Between the trimmed V and J ends, which lost 0 bases and 0 bases, there was a span of 6 bases. The CDR3 is 15 residues long. CDR3 in DNA: TGCGCCAGCAGCTTGGGACATGCAACTAATGAAAAACTGTTTTTT. Encoded protein: CASSLGHATNEKLFF.

The chain has TRBV15 and TRBJ1-2, with 7 bases lining up with TRBD1. The V gene's germline CDR1 is LNHNV and CDR2 YYDKDF (reference sequence). The V gene end was trimmed by 1 base and the J gene end by 2 bases; junction bases not matched to a gene: 10. The CDR3 extends over 17 amino acids. For the CDR3, the DNA is TGTGCCACCAGCAGAGGGGGGGCCACAGGGGAAAACTATGGCTACACCTTC. Translated: CATSRGGATGENYGYTF.

V is TRBV27 and J is TRBJ2-1; TRBD2 agrees at 7 bases. The V and J ends lost 3 bases and 2 bases, in that order; junction bases with no gene match: 4. The CDR3 sequence is 15 residues long. Germline lookup yields CDR1 MNHEY and CDR2 SMNVEV (reference sequence). CDR3 sequence: CASSFARGAYNEQFF. CDR3 in DNA: TGTGCCAGCAGTTTCGCCCGGGGGGCCTACAATGAGCAGTTCTTC.

The chain carries TRBV28 and TRBJ1-1; D is ambiguous. Germline loops: CDR1 MDHEN, CDR2 SYDVKM. This CDR3 region has 14 residues. V lost 3 bases and J lost 1, with 9 bases in between. The DNA for the CDR3 is TGTGCCAGCAGTTTGGAGACTGAGAACACTGAAGCTTTCTTT. Protein: CASSLETENTEAFF.

This chain links TRBV9 with TRBJ1-4, with D tentatively TRBD1 (6 bases). Trimming left V 3 bases short and J 0 bases short, with 12 bases between. Germline-derived CDR1 and CDR2 are SGDLS and YYNGEE. The CDR3 spans 16 residues. CDR3 in DNA: TGTGCCAGCAGCGCGGGCAGGGGTGCAACTAATGAAAAACTGTTTTTT. Its protein product is CASSAGRGATNEKLFF. Based on the CDR3 plus reference TRBV9 and TRBJ1-4, the full variable domain is DSGVTQTPKHLITATGQRVTLRCSPRSGDLSVYWYQQSLDQGLQFLIQYYNGEERAKGNILERFSAQQFPDLHSELNLSSLELGDSALYFCASSAGRGATNEKLFFGSGTQLSVL.

V and J are TRBV7-9 and TRBJ1-4; 7 nucleotides agree with TRBD1. J lost 2 bases, V lost 5 bases, and 5 bases had no gene match. This CDR3 spans 15 amino acids. Germline assignment: CDR1 SEHNR and CDR2 FQNEAQ (reference sequence). CDR3 DNA sequence: TGTGCCAGCAGCGCTCAGGGACAGACTAATGAAAAACTGTTTTTT. It is translated as CASSAQGQTNEKLFF. Using reference TRBV7-9 and TRBJ1-4 for the parts outside the CDR3, the full variable domain is DTGVSQNPRHKITKRGQNVTFRCDPISEHNRLYWYRQTLGQGPEFLTYFQNEAQLEKSRLLSDRFSAERPKGSFSTLEIQRTEQGDSAMYLCASSAQGQTNEKLFFGSGTQLSVL.

The chain combines TRBV4-1 with TRBJ1-4; 9 bases map to TRBD1. V lost 6 bases, J lost 8 bases, and 7 bases stayed unmatched. The CDR3 length is 14 residues. Germline V gene lookup returns CDR1 MGHRA and CDR2 YSYEKL. CDR3 DNA: TGCGCCAGCAGTCGGGACAGGGTATCAGAAAAACTGTTTTTT. This codes for CASSRDRVSEKLFF.

The chain carries TRBV24-1 and TRBJ2-7, with 11 bases matching TRBD2. CDR3 size: 14 residues. J lost 7 bases, V lost 2 bases, and 3 bases had no gene match. Germline V gene data show CDR1 as KGHDR and CDR2 as SFDVKD. CDR3 DNA: TGTGCCACCAGTGATTCCAGACTAGCGGGAGAGCAGTACTTC. Protein sequence: CATSDSRLAGEQYF.

The chain joins TRBV3-1 (or the pseudogene TRBV3-2) to TRBJ2-3, with TRBD2 matching over 9 bases. Germline V gene data show CDR1 as LGHDT and CDR2 as YNNKEL (reference sequence). CDR3 length: 18 amino acids. V was clipped by 0 bases and J by 5 bases; unmatched bases: 12. Here the CDR3 DNA reads TGTGCCAGCAGCCAAGATACAGCTAGCGGGGTCCGAGTAGATACGCAGTATTTT. Protein: CASSQDTASGVRVDTQYF.

The chain carries TRBV19 and TRBJ2-2; 9 nucleotides align to TRBD1. The CDR3 totals 16 residues. The germline gives CDR1 LNHDA, CDR2 SQIVND (reference sequence). V lost 6 bases, J lost 2 bases, and 7 bases stayed unmatched. CDR3 sequence (DNA): TGTGCCAGTAGCCCAGGGACAGGGAGAAACACCGGGGAGCTGTTTTTT. This codes for CASSPGTGRNTGELFF.

This clone was picked up a small number of times. The chain combines TRBV11-3 with TRBJ1-4, with 10 bases fitting TRBD1. The ends lost 3 bases at V and 8 bases at J; junction bases unmatched: 18. This CDR3 region has 19 residues. Germline V CDR1 and CDR2: SGHNT, YENEEA. The DNA for the CDR3 is TGTGCCAGCAGCTTGATGTGGACAGGGGGACGGGCTACGGGCGAAAAACTGTTTTTT. Encoded protein: CASSLMWTGGRATGEKLFF.

The rearrangement uses TRBV5-1 and TRBJ2-3; TRBD2 matches 8 bases. Germline V lookup: CDR1 SGHRS, CDR2 YFSETQ. This CDR3 region has 15 residues. The J segment lost 5 bases and the V segment lost 6 bases, leaving 11 bases of the junction unmatched. Here the CDR3 DNA reads TGCGCCAGCAAGGATGGGAGCGGGAGATTAGATACGCAGTATTTT. Its protein is CASKDGSGRLDTQYF.

This clone was seen a few times. The V and J genes are TRBV28 and TRBJ2-7; maybe TRBD2 (6 bases). CDR1 is MDHEN, CDR2 SYDVKM, per germline. There are 13 residues in the CDR3. V lost 8 bases and J 2 bases, leaving 13 bases between the germline ends. CDR3 in amino acids: CASGLSGPYEQYF. CDR3 DNA sequence: TGTGCCAGCGGCCTTAGCGGCCCCTACGAGCAGTACTTC.

The V gene is TRBV18, the J gene TRBJ2-4; 8 bases agree with TRBD1. Germline V gives CDR1 KGHSH, CDR2 LQKENI. V gave up 3 bases and J gave up 0 bases; unmatched junction bases: 7. The CDR3 sequence is 17 residues long. CDR3 protein: CASSPSGTGRAKNIQYF. CDR3 bases: TGTGCCAGCTCACCCTCCGGGACAGGTAGAGCCAAAAACATTCAGTACTTC.

The chain links TRBV7-2 to TRBJ2-7; 11 nucleotides align to TRBD2. Per the germline V gene, CDR1 is SGHTA and CDR2 is FQGNSA. V dropped 5 bases and J dropped 7; count of bases not matched to a gene: 10. The CDR3 runs to 15 residues. The CDR3 loop reads CASSPYSGRAQEQYF. The CDR3 DNA sequence: TGTGCCAGCAGCCCTTATAGCGGGAGGGCCCAAGAGCAGTACTTC.

This sequence joins TRBV11-2 and TRBJ2-3, with 9 nucleotides matching TRBD1. CDR3 length: 15 residues. Per the germline V gene, CDR1 is SGHAT and CDR2 is FQNNGV. Trimming removed 5 bases from V and 2 bases from J; junction bases left unmatched: 5. CDR3 in amino acids: CASSRRDRVTDTQYF. As DNA, the CDR3 is TGTGCCAGCAGCCGCCGGGACAGGGTCACAGATACGCAGTATTTT.

The rearrangement joins TRBV19 to TRBJ1-6; D ambiguous. The V end was cut by 4 bases, the J end by 0 bases, with 10 bases between. The germline gives CDR1 LNHDA, CDR2 SQIVND (reference sequence). The CDR3 spans 16 residues. CDR3 nucleotides: TGTGCCAGTAGTACCGGCGGGAGCTCCTATAATTCACCCCTCCACTTT. Residues: CASSTGGSSYNSPLHF.

The chain recombines TRBV30 with TRBJ1-6, with D tentatively TRBD1 (6 bases). There are 12 residues in the CDR3. CDR1 is GTSNPN and CDR2 is SVGIG in the germline V gene (reference sequence). The V end lost 4 bases, the J end lost 9 bases, and 10 bases lay between the germline ends. The DNA of the CDR3 is TGTGCCTGGAATGTAGGGGGTTCACCCCTCCACTTT. Translated: CAWNVGGSPLHF.

The rearrangement links TRBV20-1 to TRBJ1-4, with a tentative D call TRBD1 (6 bases). Germline assignment: CDR1 DFQATT and CDR2 SNEGSKA (reference sequence). The V and J ends lost 6 bases and 8 bases respectively, with 10 bases between them. The CDR3 consists of 11 residues. In DNA, the CDR3 is TGCAGTGCGCCAGACAGGGAAAAACTGTTTTTT. Translated, it gives CSAPDREKLFF.

V and J are TRBV28 and TRBJ1-2, with 7 bases fitting TRBD1. The junction had 9 bases not matched to a gene; V was cut back by 10 bases and J by 4 bases. The CDR3 length is 13 residues. Germline CDR1 and CDR2: MDHEN and SYDVKM. The DNA for the CDR3 is TGTGCCACCATAGGGACAGCCCTCTATGGCTACACCTTC. It translates to CATIGTALYGYTF.

This chain connects TRBV28 to TRBJ2-7, with 9 positions matching TRBD1. Looked up from germline, CDR1 is MDHEN and CDR2 is SYDVKM. The V segment lost 2 bases and the J segment 2 bases; nucleotides outside the gene matches: 13. The CDR3 extends over 18 amino acids. In DNA form, the CDR3 reads TGTGCCAGCAGTTTACTCGAGTCCCGGGACAGGGTCGCCTACGAGCAGTACTTC. As protein: CASSLLESRDRVAYEQYF.

This clone occurred once. The chain combines TRBV28 with TRBJ1-2; 9 bases are a match to TRBD1. This CDR3 has 12 amino acids. Trimming at V came to 6 bases and at J to 6 bases, leaving 2 bases not matched to a gene. In germline, CDR1 is MDHEN, CDR2 SYDVKM. The DNA for the CDR3 is TGTGCCAGCAGGGGACAGGGTGATGGCTACACCTTC. Amino acids: CASRGQGDGYTF.